This T cell receptor (beta chain) was sequenced for a study of blood T cell repertoires in COVID-19. Source study methods: Estimated nucleated cell counts came from reference gene primer amplification. Generated by immunoSEQ multiplex PCR, the TCRdb table keeps only in-frame clones and is missing some. Clone size and V and J calls were adopted from that table, with D and trimming inferred from the DNA. The sample includes 200,000 or so clones, approximately 88% of them seen just once. This CDR3 region has 18 residues. In germline, CDR1 is SGHTA, CDR2 FQGNSA. V was cut by 0 bases and J by 1 base, with 18 bases left in between.

The specimen sequenced was PBMCs or T cells enriched from blood (not recorded which). The gene calls are TRBV7-2 and TRBJ1-2; D might be TRBD1 (5 bases). The clonotype was recovered from a woman aged 40 to 50 with acute COVID-19. In DNA, the CDR3 is TGTGCCAGCAGCTTAGCGTTGGGGGGTAGGGACTTTAACTATGGCTACACCTTC. Translating it yields CASSLALGGRDFNYGYTF.